These 21 T cell receptor beta chains were all obtained from the same sample, sequenced in a study of blood T cell repertoires in COVID-19. Method: immunoSEQ multiplex PCR; TCRdb's copy keeps in-frame clones and lacks some. The table lists hundreds of thousands of clones, approximately 84% of them singletons. The sample consisted of peripheral blood. Source of these receptors: a man between 45 and 60 years old with acute or convalescent COVID-19.

This chain uses TRBV7-2 with TRBJ1-3; D not resolved. The germline gives CDR1 SGHTA, CDR2 FQGNSA. V was pared by 5 bases and J by 6 bases, with 17 bases between. This CDR3 comprises 15 residues. CDR3 sequence: CASSTRGSMVNTIYF. The DNA for the CDR3 is TGTGCCAGCAGCACCCGGGGTTCGATGGTAAACACCATATATTTT.

CDR3 region: CASSPRGGSSGANVLTF. The CDR3 DNA sequence: TGTGCCAGCAGCCCCCGGGGAGGTAGCTCTGGGGCCAACGTCCTGACTTTC. The rearrangement uses TRBV13 and TRBJ2-6; TRBD2 is a possible D gene (6 bases). Germline V lookup: CDR1 PRHDT, CDR2 FYEKMQ (reference sequence). V lost 5 bases and J 0 bases, leaving 14 bases between the germline ends. This CDR3 comprises 17 residues.

The chain couples TRBV7-3 to TRBJ2-6; D uncertain. V dropped 3 bases and J dropped 0 bases, with 12 bases sitting between them. From germline, CDR1 is SGHTA and CDR2 FQGTGA. The CDR3 length is 17 residues. CDR3 protein: CASSLRPPGSGANVLTF. The DNA for the CDR3 is TGTGCCAGCAGCTTGCGGCCCCCGGGCTCTGGGGCCAACGTCCTGACTTTC.

This rearrangement joins TRBV6-5 to TRBJ1-6; maybe TRBD1 (6 bases). V lost 6 bases and J 8 bases, leaving 14 bases between the germline ends. Germline CDR1 MNHEY, CDR2 SVGAGI. The CDR3 is made up of 14 amino acids. This CDR3 reads CASRAQGAHSPLHF. As DNA, the CDR3 is TGTGCCAGCAGGGCACAGGGAGCGCATTCACCCCTCCACTTT.

This chain links TRBV7-9 with TRBJ1-1; 9 nucleotides agree with TRBD1. J lost 4 bases, V lost 1 base, and 4 bases had no gene match. Germline V CDR1 and CDR2: SEHNR, FQNEAQ (reference sequence). The CDR3 is 15 amino acids. The CDR3 DNA reads as TGTGCCAGCAGCTTAGGGGACAGGGATCGCACTGAAGCTTTCTTT. This sequence encodes CASSLGDRDRTEAFF.

The chain uses TRBV5-6 and TRBJ2-5; D unresolved. The germline V gene has CDR1 SGHDT and CDR2 YYEEEE. This CDR3 is built from 14 residues. The V end was cut by 2 bases, the J end by 1 base, with 9 bases between. The CDR3 is CASSLEPIQETQYF. Here the CDR3 DNA reads TGTGCCAGCAGCTTAGAGCCCATCCAAGAGACCCAGTACTTC.

The V gene is TRBV21-1, the J gene TRBJ1-2; the DNA was not compared with TRBD1, the D call given in the table. TRBV21-1 is tagged as a pseudogene. CDR3 length: 16 amino acids. CDR3 bases: TGTGCCAGCAGCAATTCCACAGGGGACTTCTGGGCAGGCTACACCTTC. Protein: CASSNSTGDFWAGYTF.

This clone appeared once. The gene calls are TRBV18 and TRBJ1-3, with unresolved D. This CDR3 has 15 residues. From germline, CDR1 is KGHSH and CDR2 LQKENI. Between the trimmed V and J ends, which lost 3 bases and 0 bases, there was a span of 9 bases. CDR3 loop: CASSPEAVSGNTIYF. CDR3 DNA sequence: TGTGCCAGCTCACCTGAGGCCGTCTCTGGAAACACCATATATTTT.

The chain uses TRBV19 and TRBJ1-4; a weak D match, TRBD1 (6 bases). The V end was cut by 8 bases, the J end by 8 bases, with 21 bases between. CDR1 and CDR2 from the germline V gene are LNHDA and SQIVND (reference sequence). This CDR3 has 15 residues. CDR3 coding DNA: TGTGCCAGTCTCAGGGTAGGCAGGGGTGGGGAAAAACTGTTTTTT. The encoded protein is CASLRVGRGGEKLFF.

There are a few counts of this clone. This chain links TRBV2 with TRBJ2-4; 7 bases are a match to TRBD1. Germline V gives CDR1 SNHLY, CDR2 FYNNEI. V shed 5 bases and J 0 bases; nucleotides not matched to a gene: 13. This CDR3 spans 18 amino acids. This CDR3 is CASSRGTVKLVAKNIQYF. Here the CDR3 DNA reads TGTGCCAGCAGTCGAGGGACAGTGAAACTCGTAGCCAAAAACATTCAGTACTTC.

The chain couples TRBV18 to TRBJ1-3, with D uncertain. This CDR3 contains 15 residues. Germline lookup yields CDR1 KGHSH and CDR2 LQKENI. V gave up 0 bases and J gave up 0 bases, with 6 bases separating them. Written as DNA, the CDR3 is TGTGCCAGCTCACCACCCGGAGACTCTGGAAACACCATATATTTT. This gives the protein CASSPPGDSGNTIYF.

The V gene is TRBV6-1, the J gene TRBJ1-1; D is possibly TRBD1 (6 bases). The CDR3 has 14 residues. Germline V lookup: CDR1 MNHNS, CDR2 SASEGT. The V end lost 1 base, the J end lost 4 bases, and 10 bases lay between the germline ends. CDR3 amino acids: CASSEGGRGTEAFF. Written as DNA, the CDR3 is TGTGCCAGCAGTGAAGGGGGCAGGGGCACTGAAGCTTTCTTT.

This CDR3 reads CASSFGQGETEAFF. CDR3 coding DNA: TGTGCCAGCAGCTTTGGACAGGGAGAAACTGAAGCTTTCTTT. This chain uses TRBV11-1 with TRBJ1-1, with 8 bases matching TRBD1. This CDR3 comprises 14 residues. The germline V gene encodes CDR1 SGHAT and CDR2 FQDESV (reference sequence). V lost 3 bases, J lost 5 bases, and 5 bases stayed unmatched.

The V and J genes are TRBV19 and TRBJ1-2; 8 bases map to TRBD1. CDR3 length equals 15 residues. Per germline, CDR1 LNHDA and CDR2 SQIVND (reference sequence). V shed 4 bases and J 5 bases; nucleotides not matched to a gene: 9. DNA of the CDR3: TGTGCCAGTAGTAACCCTCTCGGGACAGGATATGGCTACACCTTC. This sequence encodes CASSNPLGTGYGYTF.

The chain recombines TRBV11-3 with TRBJ2-1; D perhaps matches TRBD2 (6 bases). V was clipped by 4 bases and J by 10 bases, with 26 bases between them. Per germline, CDR1 SGHNT and CDR2 YENEEA. This CDR3 has 17 residues. This CDR3 reads CASSSFPTAGPGVEQFF. The CDR3 DNA reads as TGTGCCAGCAGCTCCTTTCCTACTGCGGGGCCCGGGGTGGAGCAGTTCTTC. The entire variable domain, with the rest obtained from reference TRBV11-3 and TRBJ2-1, is as follows: EAGVVQSPRYKIIEKKQPVAFWCNPISGHNTLYWYLQNLGQGPELLIRYENEEAVDDSQLPKDRFSAERLKGVDSTLKIQPAELGDSAVYLCASSSFPTAGPGVEQFFGPGTRLTVL.

This clone appeared a single time. The chain links TRBV3-1 (or the pseudogene TRBV3-2) to TRBJ1-2, with TRBD1 matching 7 bases. J gave up 6 bases and V 0 bases, and 10 bases lay outside the gene matches. The CDR3 sequence is 16 residues long. CDR1 and CDR2 from the germline V gene are LGHDT and YNNKEL (reference sequence). The CDR3 DNA reads TGTGCCAGCAGCCAAGAAGGATGGACAGGCTTAAATGGCTACACCTTC. Translation: CASSQEGWTGLNGYTF.

This chain uses TRBV25-1 with TRBJ1-6; the D is unclear. This CDR3 has 15 amino acids. Germline loops: CDR1 MGHDK, CDR2 SYGVNS. V lost 3 bases and J 6 bases, leaving 12 bases between the germline ends. CDR3 region: CASSESPRGNSPLHF. DNA for the CDR3: TGTGCCAGCAGTGAGTCCCCACGGGGTAATTCACCCCTCCACTTT.

CDR3 region: CASSSMNEQFF. In DNA, the CDR3 is TGTGCCAGCAGTTCTATGAATGAGCAGTTCTTC. V usage is TRBV12-3 or TRBV12-4 and J usage is TRBJ2-1; D uncertain. V lost 4 bases and J lost 7, with 5 bases in between. The CDR3 contains 11 residues.

Notes on this clone: At the DNA level, this CDR3 is encoded by other sequences in the same sample as well. The genes are TRBV27 and TRBJ1-5, with D possibly matching TRBD1 (5 bases). Looked up from germline, CDR1 is MNHEY and CDR2 is SMNVEV (reference sequence). With 2 bases removed from V and 5 bases from J, the gap between germline ends came to 7 bases. This CDR3 has 13 residues. The CDR3 reads CASSLRGYQPQHF. For the CDR3, the DNA is TGTGCCAGCAGTTTAAGGGGTTATCAGCCCCAGCATTTT.

The chain has TRBV6-5 and TRBJ1-2; maybe TRBD1 (6 bases). V was cut by 6 bases and J by 9 bases, with 11 bases left in between. From germline, CDR1 is MNHEY and CDR2 SVGAGI. The CDR3 runs 11 residues. This CDR3 reads CASRDWDSYTF. CDR3 in DNA: TGTGCCAGCAGGGACTGGGACAGCTACACCTTC.

The rearrangement joins TRBV14 to TRBJ1-1; 9 nucleotides match TRBD1. CDR1 SGHDN and CDR2 FVKESK come from the germline V gene. Trimming took 2 bases from V and 4 from J; bases not matched to a gene: 2. This CDR3 is built from 14 residues. The CDR3 sequence is CASSQRQGVTEAFF. The CDR3 coding sequence is TGTGCCAGCAGCCAAAGACAGGGGGTCACTGAAGCTTTCTTT.